This T cell receptor (beta chain) stems from a study of T-cell reconstitution after alpha-beta-depleted transplantation in children. There are 15 residues in the CDR3. Germline trimming cut 5 bases from V and 7 bases from J; bases unmatched to any gene: 7. Germline-derived CDR1 and CDR2 are SGHVS and FQNEAQ. A library of TCRbeta sequences, prepared with unique molecular identifiers, was generated. TCRdb re-analysed the PCR reads in MiXCR, keeping a single row per CDR3 protein. This repertoire shows some 490,000 distinct CDR3 sequences, around 13% found once; its top ten account for 5% to 6%. The J gene is TRBJ2-1, the V gene TRBV7-8; 11 nucleotides align to TRBD2. This TCR was recovered from a human donor who donated a stem cell graft to a child with combined immunodeficiency. Sequenced material: PBMCs from the stem cell graft donor, taken from the stem cell graft. CDR3 DNA sequence: TGTGCCAGCAGCCTTAGCGGGAGGGCCTTAAATGAGCAGTTCTTC. Amino acids: CASSLSGRALNEQFF.